This T cell receptor beta chain came from a study of cytomegalovirus exposure and HLA in healthy donors. Broader study findings: Per a later analysis, HLA-associated TCR beta chains showed more clonal expansion than other, equally common TCR beta chains. 87-base-pair reads could not separate some V segments, including TRBV6-2 and TRBV6-3.

Researchers ran the PCR with 60 Vbeta and 13 Jbeta primers. Profiled with immunoSEQ multiplex PCR; TCRdb holds only in-frame clones, not every one. The sample has some 130,000 clones, roughly 79% seen once. A note on this clone: Its cognate antigen is unknown.

The CDR3 spans 18 residues. Germline CDR1 is MRHNA and CDR2 is SNTAGT. V lost 0 bases, J lost 0 bases, and 14 bases lay in between. The sequenced sample consisted of PBMCs. The rearrangement uses TRBV6-4 and TRBJ2-2; perhaps TRBD2 as D (6 bases). The sequence came from a woman between 40 and 55 years old in good health and CMV-seronegative. The CDR3 region has the DNA TGTGCCAGCAGTGACTCTTTTAGCGGCAGGTCGAACACCGGGGAGCTGTTTTTT. Its translation: CASSDSFSGRSNTGELFF.